The rows below give T cell receptor beta chains drawn from one sample of a study of shared clonotypes between healthy human individuals. The method was immunoSEQ multiplex PCR; TCRdb's version includes in-frame clones alone and lacks a portion of them. The sample carries some 2 million clones, around 96% recorded once. Input material: naive CD8+ T cells sorted from blood. These TCRs come from a man between 18 and 35 years old in good health. Each CDR3 is given with its conserved first and last residue. Each record gives: clone size, J gene, V gene, D gene, CDR3 DNA, CDR3 protein. D genes are given only for firm matches. Some rows mark clone size as missing; the rest say once, few, many or name a class of expanded clone.

>.|TRBJ2-5|TRBV6-5|.
TGTGCCAGCAGTTACAACATCTTGGGGGAGACCCAGTACTTC
CASSYNILGETQYF
>few|TRBJ2-3|TRBV6-1|.
TGTGCCAGCAGGCCACTAGCAGGGGGACCAGATACGCAGTATTTT
CASRPLAGGPDTQYF
>.|TRBJ1-1|TRBV4-1|.
TGCGCCAGCAGCAGTTCCCGGAGGAACACTGAAGCTTTCTTT
CASSSSRRNTEAFF
>.|TRBJ2-1|TRBV9|TRBD2
TGTGCCAGCAGCGTAGGATTGTCTAGCGGGAGGGTCGAGTATGAGCAGTTCTTC
CASSVGLSSGRVEYEQFF
>.|TRBJ1-3|TRBV5-1|TRBD1
TGCGCCAGCAGCGCATCCGGGACAGGGGGCGCGTATGGAAACACCATATATTTT
CASSASGTGGAYGNTIYF
>once|TRBJ1-5|TRBV27|TRBD1
TGTGCCAGCAGTCCACTAACCGGGACAGGCCTGTACAATCAGCCCCAGCATTTT
CASSPLTGTGLYNQPQHF
>once|TRBJ1-1|TRBV29-1|TRBD1
TGCAGCGGAGACAGGGGGCAATATACTGAAGCTTTCTTT
CSGDRGQYTEAFF
>.|TRBJ1-1|TRBV7-9|.
TGTGCCAGCAGCTTAGATCAGGGCGGGGGCACTGAAGCTTTCTTT
CASSLDQGGGTEAFF
>.|TRBJ2-1|TRBV5-1|TRBD2
TGCGCCAGCAGCTTGTCTGCTTCGGCTAGCGGGGGGAATGAGCAGTTCTTC
CASSLSASASGGNEQFF
>.|TRBJ2-7|TRBV27|.
TGTGCCAGCAGTCGGACGGACTCCTACGAGCAGTACTTC
CASSRTDSYEQYF
>.|TRBJ2-7|TRBV6-1|.
TGTGCCAGCAGTGAATGGGTCGGGAGTGGGCAAGAGCAGTACTTC
CASSEWVGSGQEQYF
>once|TRBJ1-1|TRBV30|.
TGTGCCTGGAGTTGGGGGGAGGGCCCAGCTTTCTTT
CAWSWGEGPAFF
>.|TRBJ1-5|TRBV6-5|.
TGTGCCAGCAGTTACGTAGGGGTTGGTAGACAGCCCCAGCATTTT
CASSYVGVGRQPQHF
>.|TRBJ2-7|TRBV2|.
TGTGCCAGCAGTCCGGGACCGATGACCTACGAGCAGTACTTC
CASSPGPMTYEQYF
>.|TRBJ2-7|TRBV27|TRBD2
TGTGCCAGCAGTTCAGCGGGGGCCTCCTACGAGCAGTACTTC
CASSSAGASYEQYF
>.|TRBJ2-3|TRBV6-5|.
TGTGCCAGTCACCTGGGGGGCACAGATACGCAGTATTTT
CASHLGGTDTQYF
>.|TRBJ1-2|TRBV27|.
TGTGCCACCTTTGGCGACCCTAACTATGGCTACACCTTC
CATFGDPNYGYTF
>.|TRBJ1-1|TRBV10-3|.
TGTGCCATCAGTGAGCGAGTTGAAGGCATTAGGGACACTGAAGCTTTCTTT
CAISERVEGIRDTEAFF
>once|TRBJ2-7|TRBV30|TRBD1
TGTGCCTGGAGCGGGACAGGGAGATCCTACGAGCAGTACTTC
CAWSGTGRSYEQYF
>.|TRBJ2-3|TRBV27|TRBD2
TGTGCCAGCAGCCTGAGCGGGGGGGCCTGGGTAGATACGCAGTATTTT
CASSLSGGAWVDTQYF
>.|TRBJ1-5|TRBV11-3|TRBD1
TGTGCCAGCAGCTGCGGGACAGGGGTAATCGATAGCAATCAGCCCCAGCATTTT
CASSCGTGVIDSNQPQHF
>.|TRBJ1-5|TRBV10-3|TRBD1
TGTGCCATCACCCGCGAGGGACAGTCGCCGGATCAGCCCCAGCATTTT
CAITREGQSPDQPQHF